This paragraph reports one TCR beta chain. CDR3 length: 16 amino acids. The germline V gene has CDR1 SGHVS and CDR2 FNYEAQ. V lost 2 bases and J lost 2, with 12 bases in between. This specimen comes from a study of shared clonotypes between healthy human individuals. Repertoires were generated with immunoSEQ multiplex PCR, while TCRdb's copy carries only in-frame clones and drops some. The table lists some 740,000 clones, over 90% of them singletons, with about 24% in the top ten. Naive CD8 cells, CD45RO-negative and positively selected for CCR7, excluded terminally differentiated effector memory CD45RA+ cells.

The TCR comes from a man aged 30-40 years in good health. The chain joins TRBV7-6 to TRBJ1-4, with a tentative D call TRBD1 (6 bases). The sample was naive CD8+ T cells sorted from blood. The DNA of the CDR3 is TGTGCCAGCAGCTTATACCCAGGGGTGACTAATGAAAAACTGTTTTTT. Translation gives CASSLYPGVTNEKLFF.